Below, one T cell receptor beta chain is given with its context. Its antigen is unidentified. The record originates from a study of a mutant IDH1 vaccine in newly diagnosed glioma. About the study: Vaccination began 4-6 weeks post radiotherapy alone, or with temozolomide cycles. Former treatment meant radiotherapy, temozolomide, or both; the majority had gotten both.

The germline V gene has CDR1 SGHTA and CDR2 FQGNSA. The CDR3 runs to 15 residues. Between the trimmed V and J ends, which lost 0 bases and 2 bases, there was a span of 8 bases. Time point meaning: week 23, last vaccination. It was 300 ug of mutant IDH1 20-mer peptide that made up each vaccine dose, given with topical imiquimod. The donor cohort comprised cases of new WHO grade 3 or 4 IDH1-mutant, ATRX-lost astrocytoma. The repertoire was sequenced with immunoSEQ multiplex PCR; TCRdb's copy has only in-frame clones and lacks some. Among about 81,000 clones listed, 70% to 90% were seen once. Sequences were derived from PBMCs, sampled from a glioma patient whose treatment included an IDH1 peptide vaccine. This TCR derives from a man aged 25 to 45 with glioma. Some clones in this sample may be carry-over from other donors' samples. The V call is TRBV7-2, the J call TRBJ2-1; D remains ambiguous. The CDR3 DNA follows: TGTGCCAGCAGCTTAGCTGAATCGGCCTACAATGAGCAGTTCTTC. Translated: CASSLAESAYNEQFF.